The clone carrying this T cell receptor beta chain was observed at least ten times. Its antigen is unknown. Together with a sample-barcoded 5' primer, a J-beta primer mix was included in a second PCR lasting about 7 to 11 cycles. Tagging of each cDNA molecule was performed by a template-switch adaptor with 12 random nucleotides. Using its own MiXCR run on the 5' RACE reads, TCRdb lists one record per CDR3 protein. The data hold hundreds of thousands of distinct CDR3 sequences, with about 30% observed a single time. The sample comes from a study of blood T cells in healthy people across ages. The study, taken as a whole, reports: More naive CD4+ cells and higher diversity marked long-lived donors relative to aged donors.

Germline trimming cut 4 bases from V and 0 bases from J; bases unmatched to any gene: 10. The CDR3 is 17 residues long. The chain has TRBV12-3 or TRBV12-4 and TRBJ2-3; 7 positions match TRBD2. The TCR was taken from an elderly woman in good health. The sample comprised blood. The chain's CDR3 is CASSSPGLAASTDTQYF. The CDR3 DNA is TGTGCCAGCAGTTCCCCCGGGCTAGCGGCTAGCACAGATACGCAGTATTTT.